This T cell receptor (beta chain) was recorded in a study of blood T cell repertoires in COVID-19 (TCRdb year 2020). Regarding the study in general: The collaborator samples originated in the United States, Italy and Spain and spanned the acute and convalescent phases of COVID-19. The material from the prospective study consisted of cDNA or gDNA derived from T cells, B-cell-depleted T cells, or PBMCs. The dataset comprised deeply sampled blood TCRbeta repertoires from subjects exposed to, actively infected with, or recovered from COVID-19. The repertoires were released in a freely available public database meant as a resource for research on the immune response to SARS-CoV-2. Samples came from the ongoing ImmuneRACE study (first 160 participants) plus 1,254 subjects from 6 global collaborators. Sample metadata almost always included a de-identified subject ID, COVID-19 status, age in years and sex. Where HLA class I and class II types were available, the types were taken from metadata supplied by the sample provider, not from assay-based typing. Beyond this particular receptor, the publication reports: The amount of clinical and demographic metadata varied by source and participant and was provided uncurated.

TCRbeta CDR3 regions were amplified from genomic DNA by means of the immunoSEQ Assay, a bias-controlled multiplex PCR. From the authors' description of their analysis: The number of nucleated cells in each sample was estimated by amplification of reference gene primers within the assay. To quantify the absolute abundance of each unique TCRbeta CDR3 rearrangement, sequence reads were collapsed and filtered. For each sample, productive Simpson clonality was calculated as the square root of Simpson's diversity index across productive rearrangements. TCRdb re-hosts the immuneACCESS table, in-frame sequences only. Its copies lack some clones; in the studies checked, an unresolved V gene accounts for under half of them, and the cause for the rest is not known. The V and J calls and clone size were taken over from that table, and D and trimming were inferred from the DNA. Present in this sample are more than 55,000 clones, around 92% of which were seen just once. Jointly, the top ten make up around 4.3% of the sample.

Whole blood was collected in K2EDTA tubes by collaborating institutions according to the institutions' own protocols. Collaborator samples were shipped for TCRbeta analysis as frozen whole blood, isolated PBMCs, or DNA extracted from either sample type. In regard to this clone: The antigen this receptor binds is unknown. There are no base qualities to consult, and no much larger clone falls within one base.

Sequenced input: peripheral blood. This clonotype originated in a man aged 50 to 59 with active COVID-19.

The nucleotide sequence is TGTGCCAGCTCGAGGGGGACAGGGGCCTACGAGCAGTACTTC. Its protein reads: CASSRGTGAYEQYF. The chain is made from TRBV18 and TRBJ2-7, with 10 middle bases fitting TRBD1. Here V drops 6 bases and J drops 2 bases, and the junction holds 4 bases not matched to any gene. Spanning cysteine to phenylalanine, the CDR3 consists of 14 amino acids. Kept here is only the CDR3 DNA, which spans 42 bases and is read in frame from base 1. CDR1 KGHSH and CDR2 LQKENI are derived from the germline V gene. The reference TRBV18 and TRBJ2-7 proteins fill in what lies around the CDR3, so the full variable domain reads NAGVMQNPRHLVRRRGQEARLRCSPMKGHSHVYWYRQLPEEGLKFMVYLQKENIIDESGMPKERFSAEFPKEGPSILRIQQVVRGDSAAYFCASSRGTGAYEQYFGPGTRLTVT.